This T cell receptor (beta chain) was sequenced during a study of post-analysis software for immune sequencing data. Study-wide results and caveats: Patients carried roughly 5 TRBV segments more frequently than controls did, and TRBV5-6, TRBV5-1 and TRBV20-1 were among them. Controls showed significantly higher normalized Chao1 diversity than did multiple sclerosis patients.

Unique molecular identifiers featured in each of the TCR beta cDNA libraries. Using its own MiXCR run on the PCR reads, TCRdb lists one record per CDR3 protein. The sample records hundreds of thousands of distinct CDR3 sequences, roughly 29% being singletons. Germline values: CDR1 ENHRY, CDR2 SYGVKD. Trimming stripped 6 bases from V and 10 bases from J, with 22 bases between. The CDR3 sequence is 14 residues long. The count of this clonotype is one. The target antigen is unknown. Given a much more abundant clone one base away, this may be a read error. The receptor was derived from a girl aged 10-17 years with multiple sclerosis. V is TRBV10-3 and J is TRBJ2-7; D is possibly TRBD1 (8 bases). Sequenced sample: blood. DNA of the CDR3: TGTGCCATCAGACAAAGTACAGGGGGGGAGGCCCAGTACTTC. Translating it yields CAIRQSTGGEAQYF.